One and the same sample provided the 18 T cell receptor beta chains below, sequenced in a study of blood T cell repertoires in COVID-19. The assay was immunoSEQ multiplex PCR, and TCRdb's table has in-frame clones only and misses some. The sample contains roughly 300,000 clones, approximately 91% of which appear only once. The sequenced sample was PBMCs or T cells enriched from blood (not recorded which). The receptor source for this set is a woman between 40 and 50 years old with acute COVID-19.

This sequence joins TRBV2 and TRBJ2-3; 11 bases match TRBD1. Per the germline V gene, CDR1 is SNHLY and CDR2 is FYNNEI. J gave up 0 bases and V 5 bases, and 4 bases lay outside the gene matches. The CDR3 has 16 residues. The CDR3 bases are TGTGCCAGCAGTCCGGGACAGGGGGGGAGCACAGATACGCAGTATTTT. Its translation is CASSPGQGGSTDTQYF. Complete variable domain (other parts from reference TRBV2 and TRBJ2-3): EPEVTQTPSHQVTQMGQEVILRCVPISNHLYFYWYRQILGQKVEFLVSFYNNEISEKSEIFDDQFSVERPDGSNFTLKIRSTKLEDSAMYFCASSPGQGGSTDTQYFGPGTRLTVL.

This chain connects TRBV3-1 (or the pseudogene TRBV3-2) to TRBJ1-2, with unresolved D. The CDR3 is 12 amino acids. Germline CDR1 reads LGHDT; CDR2 reads YNNKEL (reference sequence). V was pared by 1 base and J by 4 bases, with 4 bases between. The CDR3 protein is CASSQASYGYTF. Written as DNA, the CDR3 is TGTGCCAGCAGCCAAGCCAGCTATGGCTACACCTTC.

This clone has a single count. The chain recombines TRBV5-4 with TRBJ2-3; TRBD2 matches at 7 bases. CDR3 length: 15 amino acids. Trimming cost V 0 bases and J 1 base; bases outside gene matches: 2. Looked up from germline, CDR1 is SGHNT and CDR2 is YYREEE (reference sequence). The CDR3 coding sequence is TGTGCCAGCAGCTTGGGACTAGCCGGCACAGATACGCAGTATTTT. Protein: CASSLGLAGTDTQYF.

The rearrangement joins TRBV30 to TRBJ1-1, with D unclear. Deletions cut 0 bases from V and 3 bases from J, with 8 bases between. The CDR3 totals 13 residues. Germline CDR1 reads GTSNPN; CDR2 reads SVGIG (reference sequence). The CDR3 region has the DNA TGTGCCTGGAGTGTACGACGGGACACTGAAGCTTTCTTT. Its translation: CAWSVRRDTEAFF.

The rearrangement joins TRBV27 to TRBJ2-7, with D possibly being TRBD2 (6 bases). V lost 2 bases and J 2 bases, leaving 13 bases between the germline ends. The CDR3 length is 15 residues. Looked up from germline, CDR1 is MNHEY and CDR2 is SMNVEV (reference sequence). The CDR3 DNA sequence: TGTGCCAGCAGTTTAGTCGGGCGGGGCCCCTACGAGCAGTACTTC. It specifies CASSLVGRGPYEQYF.

The V call is TRBV2, the J call TRBJ1-2; a possible D gene is TRBD1 (5 bases). With 4 bases removed from V and 0 bases from J, the gap between germline ends came to 12 bases. The germline V gene has CDR1 SNHLY and CDR2 FYNNEI. There are 15 residues in the CDR3. CDR3 sequence: CASSVGQGSNYGYTF. The CDR3 DNA follows: TGTGCCAGCAGTGTTGGGCAGGGATCTAACTATGGCTACACCTTC. The entire variable domain, with the rest obtained from reference TRBV2 and TRBJ1-2, is as follows: EPEVTQTPSHQVTQMGQEVILRCVPISNHLYFYWYRQILGQKVEFLVSFYNNEISEKSEIFDDQFSVERPDGSNFTLKIRSTKLEDSAMYFCASSVGQGSNYGYTFGSGTRLTVV.

The genes are TRBV7-2 and TRBJ2-7; TRBD2 matches at 11 bases. Losses at the gene ends were 3 bases for V and 4 bases for J; bases not matched to a gene: 2. Per germline, CDR1 SGHTA and CDR2 FQGNSA. The CDR3 has 14 residues. The CDR3 here is CASSFTSGSYEQYF. CDR3 nucleotides: TGTGCCAGCAGCTTCACTAGCGGGAGTTACGAGCAGTACTTC.

The rearrangement joins TRBV29-1 to TRBJ1-2; D perhaps matches TRBD1 (5 bases). From germline, CDR1 is SQVTM and CDR2 ANQGSEA. The CDR3 length is 12 residues. The germline V and J ends were trimmed by 5 bases and 3 bases, with 10 bases remaining between them. CDR3 in amino acids: CSVLRVDYGYTF. In nucleotides, the CDR3 is TGCAGCGTTCTCAGGGTCGACTATGGCTACACCTTC.

The rearrangement links TRBV6-5 to TRBJ1-4; 7 bases map to TRBD1. Looked up from germline, CDR1 is MNHEY and CDR2 is SVGAGI. V dropped 8 bases and J dropped 7; count of bases not matched to a gene: 10. This CDR3 has 14 residues. The CDR3 DNA reads TGTGCCAGCTCGAAGGGACAGTTACCTGAAAAACTGTTTTTT. Protein: CASSKGQLPEKLFF.

This chain uses TRBV27 with TRBJ2-7, with D perhaps TRBD1 (5 bases). CDR1 is MNHEY, CDR2 SMNVEV, per germline (reference sequence). CDR3 length equals 12 residues. V was shortened by 7 bases and J by 5 bases, with 12 bases between the two germline ends. CDR3 in amino acids: CASTWGFDEQYF. Written as DNA, the CDR3 is TGTGCCAGCACCTGGGGCTTCGACGAGCAGTACTTC.

The V gene is TRBV23-1, the J gene TRBJ1-5, with 7 bases lining up with TRBD1. TRBV23-1 is recorded as an ORF, its role being uncertain. The CDR3 consists of 18 residues. With V trimmed by 0 bases and J by 4 bases, 12 bases remained unmatched. The CDR3 sequence is CASSQSTGRPPPNQPQHF. CDR3 nucleotides: TGCGCCAGCAGTCAATCGACAGGGCGCCCACCCCCTAATCAGCCCCAGCATTTT.

The rearrangement joins TRBV7-8 to TRBJ1-4, with TRBD1 as a possible D gene (5 bases). The V end was cut by 5 bases, the J end by 4 bases, with 20 bases between. Germline V CDR1 and CDR2: SGHVS, FQNEAQ. CDR3 length: 17 amino acids. CDR3 coding DNA: TGTGCCAGCAGCCTTAACATGGCCCGACAGATTAATGAAAAACTGTTTTTT. It encodes CASSLNMARQINEKLFF.

V gene TRBV15 combines with J gene TRBJ2-3; the match to TRBD2 covers 12 bases. The CDR3 contains 19 residues. The V and J ends lost 1 base and 4 bases, in that order; junction bases with no gene match: 12. Looked up from germline, CDR1 is LNHNV and CDR2 is YYDKDF (reference sequence). CDR3 loop: CATSRAHPQTSGRSDTQYF. The CDR3 region has the DNA TGTGCCACCAGCAGAGCGCACCCTCAGACTAGCGGGAGATCAGATACGCAGTATTTT. Complete variable domain (other parts from reference TRBV15 and TRBJ2-3): DAMVIQNPRYQVTQFGKPVTLSCSQTLNHNVMYWYQQKSSQAPKLLFHYYDKDFNNEADTPDNFQSRRPNTSFCFLDIRSPGLGDTAMYLCATSRAHPQTSGRSDTQYFGPGTRLTVL.

The CDR3 bases are TGTGCCAGCAGCTTAGCTTCGGGGGAGCTGTTTTTT. Its translation is CASSLASGELFF. The chain joins TRBV11-2 to TRBJ2-2, with D uncertain. V was pared by 1 base and J by 8 bases, with 5 bases between. Germline assignment: CDR1 SGHAT and CDR2 FQNNGV. CDR3 length: 12 residues. The complete variable domain, with remaining parts taken from reference TRBV11-2 and TRBJ2-2, reads EAGVAQSPRYKIIEKRQSVAFWCNPISGHATLYWYQQILGQGPKLLIQFQNNGVVDDSQLPKDRFSAERLKGVDSTLKIQPAKLEDSAVYLCASSLASGELFFGEGSRLTVL.

The chain links TRBV30 to TRBJ2-5; the match to TRBD2 covers 9 bases. The CDR3 sequence is 15 residues long. From germline, CDR1 is GTSNPN and CDR2 SVGIG (reference sequence). The junction had 11 bases not matched to a gene; V was cut back by 4 bases and J by 5 bases. The chain's CDR3 is CAWTGAGGRRETQYF. CDR3 nucleotides: TGTGCCTGGACGGGGGCGGGAGGGAGGCGGGAGACCCAGTACTTC.

V gene TRBV25-1 combines with J gene TRBJ2-7, with D tentatively TRBD2 (7 bases). This CDR3 comprises 14 residues. Per germline, CDR1 MGHDK and CDR2 SYGVNS. The germline V and J ends were trimmed by 2 bases and 3 bases, with 11 bases remaining between them. The CDR3 sequence: CASSERGGSYEQYF. CDR3 nucleotide sequence: TGTGCCAGCAGTGAAAGGGGGGGAAGCTACGAGCAGTACTTC.

The V and J genes are TRBV18 and TRBJ1-5, with 11 bases lining up with TRBD1. The ends lost 3 bases at V and 7 bases at J; junction bases unmatched: 8. CDR3 size: 16 residues. In germline, CDR1 is KGHSH, CDR2 LQKENI. CDR3 residues: CASSPGQGGTGQPQHF. CDR3 bases: TGTGCCAGCTCACCGGGACAGGGGGGAACAGGGCAGCCCCAGCATTTT.

This chain uses TRBV28 with TRBJ2-1, with TRBD2 as a possible D gene (7 bases). Germline lookup yields CDR1 MDHEN and CDR2 SYDVKM. Trimming took off 5 bases at V and 8 bases at J, with 19 bases between the two ends. The CDR3 covers 15 residues. In DNA form, the CDR3 reads TGTGCCAGCAGTCAAGGGGGGGGGCGGATCTATGAGCAGTTCTTC. This translates into CASSQGGGRIYEQFF. Drawing the rest from reference TRBV28 and TRBJ2-1, the complete variable domain is DVKVTQSSRYLVKRTGEKVFLECVQDMDHENMFWYRQDPGLGLRLIYFSYDVKMKEKGDIPEGYSVSREKKERFSLILESASTNQTSMYLCASSQGGGRIYEQFFGPGTRLTVL.